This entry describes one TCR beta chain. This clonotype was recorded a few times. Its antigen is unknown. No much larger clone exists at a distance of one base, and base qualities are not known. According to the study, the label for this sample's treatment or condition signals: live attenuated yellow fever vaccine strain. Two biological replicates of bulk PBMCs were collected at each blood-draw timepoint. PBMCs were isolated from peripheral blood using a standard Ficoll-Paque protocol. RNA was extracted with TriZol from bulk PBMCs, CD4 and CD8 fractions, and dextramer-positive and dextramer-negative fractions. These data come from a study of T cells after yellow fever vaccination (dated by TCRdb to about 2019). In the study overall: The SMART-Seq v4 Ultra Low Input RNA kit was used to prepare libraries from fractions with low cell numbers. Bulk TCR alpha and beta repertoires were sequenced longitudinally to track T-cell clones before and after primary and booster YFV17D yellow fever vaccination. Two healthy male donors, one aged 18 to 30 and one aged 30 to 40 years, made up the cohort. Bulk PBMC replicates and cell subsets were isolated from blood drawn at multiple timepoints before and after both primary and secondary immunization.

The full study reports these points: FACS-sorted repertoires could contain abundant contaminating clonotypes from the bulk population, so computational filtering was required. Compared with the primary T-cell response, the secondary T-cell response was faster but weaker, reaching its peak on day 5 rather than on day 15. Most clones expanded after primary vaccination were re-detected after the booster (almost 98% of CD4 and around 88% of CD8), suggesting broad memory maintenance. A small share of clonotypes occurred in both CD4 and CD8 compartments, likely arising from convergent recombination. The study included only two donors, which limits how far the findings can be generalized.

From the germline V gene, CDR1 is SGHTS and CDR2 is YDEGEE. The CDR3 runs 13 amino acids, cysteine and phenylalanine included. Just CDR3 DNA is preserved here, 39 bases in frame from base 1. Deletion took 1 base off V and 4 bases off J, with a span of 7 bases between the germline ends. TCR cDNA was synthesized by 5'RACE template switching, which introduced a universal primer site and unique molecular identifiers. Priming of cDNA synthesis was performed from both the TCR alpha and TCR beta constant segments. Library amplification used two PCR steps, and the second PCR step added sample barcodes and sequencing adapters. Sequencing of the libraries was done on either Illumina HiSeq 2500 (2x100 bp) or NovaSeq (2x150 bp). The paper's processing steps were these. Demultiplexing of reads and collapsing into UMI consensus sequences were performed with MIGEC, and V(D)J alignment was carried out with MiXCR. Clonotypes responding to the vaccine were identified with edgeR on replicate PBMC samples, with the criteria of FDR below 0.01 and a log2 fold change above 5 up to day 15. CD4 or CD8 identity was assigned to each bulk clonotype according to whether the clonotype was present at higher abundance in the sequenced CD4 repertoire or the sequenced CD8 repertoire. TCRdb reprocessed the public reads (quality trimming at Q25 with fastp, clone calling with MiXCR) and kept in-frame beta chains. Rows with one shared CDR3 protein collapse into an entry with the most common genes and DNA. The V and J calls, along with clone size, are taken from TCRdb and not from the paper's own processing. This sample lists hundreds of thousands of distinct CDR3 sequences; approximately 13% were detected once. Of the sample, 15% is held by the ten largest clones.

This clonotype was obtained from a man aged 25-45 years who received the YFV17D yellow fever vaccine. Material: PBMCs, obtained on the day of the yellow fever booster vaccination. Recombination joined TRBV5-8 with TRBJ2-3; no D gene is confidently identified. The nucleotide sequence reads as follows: TGTGCCAGCAGCTTGTCCTTGTCAGATACGCAGTATTTT. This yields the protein CASSLSLSDTQYF. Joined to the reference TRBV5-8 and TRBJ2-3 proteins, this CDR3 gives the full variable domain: EAGVTQSPTHLIKTRGQQATLRCSPISGHTSVYWYQQALGLGLQFLLWYDEGEERNRGNFPPRFSGRQFPNYSSELNVNALELEDSALYLCASSLSLSDTQYFGPGTRLTVL.